This entry features one TCR beta chain sequence. Its antigen remains unknown. This CDR3 contains 15 residues. Per the germline V gene, CDR1 is SGHVS and CDR2 is FQNEAQ. Trimming removed 5 bases from V and 1 base from J, with 11 bases in between. The source of the sample is a study of cytomegalovirus exposure and HLA in healthy donors. Overall study context: The 120 or so validation repertoires used the same platform as the roughly 670 first-cohort repertoires, a later analysis reported.

Regarding the study as a whole: The authors enumerated roughly 160 TCR beta chains as linked to cytomegalovirus.

Only in-frame clones appear in the TCRdb table, and some are missing; sequencing was by immunoSEQ multiplex PCR. The sample has around 190,000 clones, more than 75% seen once. The sample comprised PBMCs. The rearrangement uses TRBV7-8 and TRBJ1-4; maybe TRBD1 (5 bases). The source is a man aged 25 to 40 in good health and CMV-seropositive. The CDR3 sequence: CASSPGSLTNEKLFF. CDR3 coding DNA: TGTGCCAGCAGCCCAGGGTCATTAACTAATGAAAAACTGTTTTTT. Together with reference TRBV7-8 and TRBJ1-4, the CDR3 gives the full variable domain: GAGVSQSPRYKVAKRGQDVALRCDPISGHVSLFWYQQALGQGPEFLTYFQNEAQLDKSGLPSDRFFAERPEGSVSTLKIQRTQQEDSAVYLCASSPGSLTNEKLFFGSGTQLSVL.